Below are 19 T cell receptor beta chains sequenced from a single sample in a study of cytomegalovirus exposure and HLA in healthy donors. Assay: immunoSEQ multiplex PCR; the TCRdb copy retains only in-frame clones and omits some. Found here are 200,000 to 250,000 clones, under 95% of them singletons; the top ten hold about 1%. The sample was PBMCs. The receptor set was obtained from a woman aged 18-30 years in good health and CMV-seronegative.

The chain couples TRBV13 to TRBJ2-1, with D perhaps matching TRBD2 (5 bases). The ends were cut back, 5 bases at V and 1 base at J, with 15 bases in the middle. The CDR3 covers 16 residues. CDR1 is PRHDT and CDR2 is FYEKMQ in the germline V gene (reference sequence). CDR3 coding DNA: TGTGCCAGCAGCCTCCGCGCGGGCGGTTCCTACAATGAGCAGTTCTTC. Residues: CASSLRAGGSYNEQFF.

This clone has just one count. The chain carries TRBV29-1 and TRBJ2-6; tentatively, D is TRBD2 (5 bases). The V end was cut by 5 bases, the J end by 2 bases, with 13 bases between. Germline CDR1 SQVTM, CDR2 ANQGSEA. This CDR3 spans 15 amino acids. CDR3 nucleotide sequence: TGCAGCGTTACGCCCCCCGGGGCTGGGGCCAACGTCCTGACTTTC. Amino acid sequence: CSVTPPGAGANVLTF.

V gene TRBV6-1 combines with J gene TRBJ1-1; D is possibly TRBD1 (5 bases). The CDR3 consists of 12 residues. V lost 6 bases and J 6 bases, leaving 11 bases between the germline ends. Germline V CDR1 and CDR2: MNHNS, SASEGT. This CDR3 is CASRDQGPEAFF. DNA of the CDR3: TGTGCCAGCAGGGATCAGGGCCCTGAAGCTTTCTTT.

The chain couples TRBV11-2 to TRBJ1-4; a possible D gene is TRBD1 (6 bases). The CDR3 has 13 amino acids. CDR1 is SGHAT and CDR2 is FQNNGV in the germline V gene. V lost 5 bases to trimming and J lost 8 bases, with 12 bases between them. The CDR3 region has the DNA TGTGCCAGCAGCATACGACAGGCCGAAAAACTGTTTTTT. Translation: CASSIRQAEKLFF.

This chain links TRBV6-1 with TRBJ1-2; unclear D gene. Looked up from germline, CDR1 is MNHNS and CDR2 is SASEGT. The CDR3 is 15 amino acids. With 0 bases removed from V and 4 bases from J, the gap between germline ends came to 12 bases. The CDR3 loop reads CASSEATGRFYGYTF. The CDR3 DNA follows: TGTGCCAGCAGTGAAGCGACGGGGAGGTTCTATGGCTACACCTTC.

This clone has a single count. The chain is built from TRBV28 and TRBJ2-2, with D maybe TRBD2 (7 bases). The V gene's germline CDR1 is MDHEN and CDR2 SYDVKM. CDR3 length equals 17 residues. V was trimmed by 6 bases and J by 3 bases, leaving 20 bases between them. The CDR3 spells CASSPVLGGLDTGELFF. DNA of the CDR3: TGTGCCAGCAGCCCGGTGTTGGGGGGGCTAGACACCGGGGAGCTGTTTTTT.

Only one count was recorded for this clone. This same CDR3 is encoded by further DNA sequences in the sample. The rearrangement uses TRBV19 and TRBJ1-1, with D possibly being TRBD1 (6 bases). This CDR3 is built from 13 residues. The V end was cut by 4 bases, the J end by 2 bases, with 8 bases between. CDR1 and CDR2 from the germline V gene are LNHDA and SQIVND (reference sequence). CDR3 in DNA: TGTGCCAGTAGTACGACAGGAAACACTGAAGCTTTCTTT. This codes for CASSTTGNTEAFF.

V and J are TRBV4-2 and TRBJ1-3, with 7 positions matching TRBD1. Germline assignment: CDR1 LGHNA and CDR2 YNFKEQ. Germline trimming cut 2 bases from V and 2 bases from J; bases unmatched to any gene: 0. The CDR3 is 14 residues long. CDR3 sequence: CASSQTGAGNTIYF. CDR3 bases: TGTGCCAGCAGCCAAACAGGGGCTGGAAACACCATATATTTT.

The chain uses TRBV11-2 and TRBJ1-2; 7 bases are shared with TRBD1. The germline gives CDR1 SGHAT, CDR2 FQNNGV. Germline trimming cut 5 bases from V and 8 bases from J; bases unmatched to any gene: 8. The CDR3 covers 13 residues. In DNA form, the CDR3 reads TGTGCCAGCAGCCCCGGGACAGCAAGGGGCTACACCTTC. It is translated as CASSPGTARGYTF.

The chain combines TRBV7-2 with TRBJ2-7, with 9 bases lining up with TRBD2. V lost 4 bases to trimming and J lost 4 bases; unmatched junction nucleotides: 5. There are 14 residues in the CDR3. Germline V gene lookup returns CDR1 SGHTA and CDR2 FQGNSA. CDR3 protein: CASSSGTSRYEQYF. The CDR3, as DNA: TGTGCCAGCAGCTCCGGGACTAGCAGATACGAGCAGTACTTC.

The rearrangement links TRBV5-1 to TRBJ2-2, with 9 positions matching TRBD2. The CDR3 has 15 amino acids. Trimming at V came to 4 bases and at J to 2 bases, leaving 3 bases not matched to a gene. Germline V lookup: CDR1 SGHRS, CDR2 YFSETQ. The CDR3 loop reads CASSTTSGNTGELFF. The CDR3 nucleotides read TGCGCCAGCAGCACGACTAGCGGTAACACCGGGGAGCTGTTTTTT.

The chain recombines TRBV29-1 with TRBJ1-1; D gene unclear. This CDR3 is built from 17 residues. The V gene's germline CDR1 is SQVTM and CDR2 ANQGSEA. V was clipped by 3 bases and J by 3 bases, with 23 bases between them. CDR3 sequence reads: CSVDFYSFRLRDTEAFF. The CDR3 DNA sequence: TGCAGCGTTGATTTCTATTCGTTTAGACTAAGGGACACTGAAGCTTTCTTT. Full variable domain (rest looked up from reference TRBV29-1 and TRBJ1-1): SAVISQKPSRDICQRGTSLTIQCQVDSQVTMMFWYRQQPGQSLTLIATANQGSEATYESGFVIDKFPISRPNLTFSTLTVSNMSPEDSSIYLCSVDFYSFRLRDTEAFFGQGTRLTVV.

This sequence joins TRBV27 and TRBJ2-7; the match to TRBD2 covers 14 bases. The CDR3 spans 15 residues. The V gene's germline CDR1 is MNHEY and CDR2 SMNVEV (reference sequence). The ends lost 5 bases at V and 3 bases at J; junction bases unmatched: 3. The CDR3 spells CASSPGLAGGYEQYF. In DNA form, the CDR3 reads TGTGCCAGCAGTCCAGGACTAGCGGGAGGCTACGAGCAGTACTTC.

In its sample, this clone was seen once. The chain recombines TRBV10-3 with TRBJ2-1; D gene uncertain. Germline CDR1 is ENHRY and CDR2 is SYGVKD. V was trimmed by 6 bases and J by 8 bases, leaving 14 bases between them. This CDR3 contains 13 residues. CDR3 protein: CAIRGPAEDEQFF. Written as DNA, the CDR3 is TGTGCCATCAGAGGCCCCGCAGAGGATGAGCAGTTCTTC.

This clone has only a few counts. This chain connects TRBV28 to TRBJ1-2; 8 positions match TRBD1. V lost 3 bases, J lost 8 bases, and 11 bases stayed unmatched. Germline lookup yields CDR1 MDHEN and CDR2 SYDVKM. The CDR3 covers 15 residues. The CDR3 nucleotides are TGTGCCAGCAGTTTGAACCAGGGGGCCTCCCGAGGCTACACCTTC. It codes for CASSLNQGASRGYTF.

The CDR3 protein is CASSGQGATGNTIYF. The CDR3 nucleotides are TGTGCCAGTAGTGGACAGGGGGCTACTGGAAACACCATATATTTT. The V gene is TRBV19, the J gene TRBJ1-3; 11 bases are a match to TRBD1. This CDR3 has 15 amino acids. CDR1 LNHDA and CDR2 SQIVND come from the germline V gene (reference sequence). V shed 5 bases and J 2 bases; nucleotides not matched to a gene: 2.

This clone was counted at least ten times. The V call is TRBV7-3, the J call TRBJ1-1; D call uncertain. Trimming took off 5 bases at V and 0 bases at J, with 13 bases between the two ends. The CDR3 is 15 amino acids. CDR1 SGHTA and CDR2 FQGTGA come from the germline V gene. The CDR3 spells CASSPLAAVNTEAFF. CDR3 nucleotides: TGTGCCAGCAGCCCATTGGCGGCAGTGAACACTGAAGCTTTCTTT.

The genes are TRBV6-1 and TRBJ2-5; 7 bases are a match to TRBD2. Germline V CDR1 and CDR2: MNHNS, SASEGT. CDR3 length: 15 residues. V was clipped by 3 bases and J by 4 bases; unmatched bases: 8. DNA of the CDR3: TGTGCCAGCAGTGAGGCCGGACTAGTGAGAGAGACCCAGTACTTC. The encoded protein is CASSEAGLVRETQYF.

The V gene is TRBV12-5, the J gene TRBJ2-1, with 10 bases matching TRBD2. The CDR3 consists of 16 residues. V lost 5 bases, J lost 7 bases, and 11 bases stayed unmatched. In germline, CDR1 is LGHNT, CDR2 FRNRAP. For the CDR3, the DNA is TGTGCTAGTGGTGAATCCGGGACTAGCGCGGGGAATGAGCAGTTCTTC. As protein: CASGESGTSAGNEQFF.